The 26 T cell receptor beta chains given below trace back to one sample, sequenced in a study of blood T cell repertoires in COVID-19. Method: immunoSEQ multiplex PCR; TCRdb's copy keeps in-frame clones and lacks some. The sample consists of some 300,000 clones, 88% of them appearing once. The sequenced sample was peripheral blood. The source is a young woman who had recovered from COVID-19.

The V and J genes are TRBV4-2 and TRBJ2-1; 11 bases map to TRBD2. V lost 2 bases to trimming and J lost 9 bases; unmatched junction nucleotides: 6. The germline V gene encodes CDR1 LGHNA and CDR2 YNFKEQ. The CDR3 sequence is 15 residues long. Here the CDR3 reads CASSQMTSGAFEQFF. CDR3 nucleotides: TGTGCCAGCAGCCAAATGACTAGCGGGGCGTTTGAGCAGTTCTTC.

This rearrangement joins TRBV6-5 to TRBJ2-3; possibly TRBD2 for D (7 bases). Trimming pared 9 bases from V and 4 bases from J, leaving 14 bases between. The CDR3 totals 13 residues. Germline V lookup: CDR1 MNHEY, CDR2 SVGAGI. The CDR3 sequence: CASQGGGPDTQYF. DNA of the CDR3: TGTGCCAGTCAGGGCGGGGGCCCAGATACGCAGTATTTT.

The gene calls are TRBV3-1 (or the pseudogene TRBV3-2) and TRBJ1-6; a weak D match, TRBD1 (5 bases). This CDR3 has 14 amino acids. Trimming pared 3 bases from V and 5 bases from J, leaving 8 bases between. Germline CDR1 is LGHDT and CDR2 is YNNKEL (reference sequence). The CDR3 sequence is CASSHGHDNSPLHF. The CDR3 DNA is TGTGCCAGCAGCCACGGACACGATAATTCACCCCTCCACTTT.

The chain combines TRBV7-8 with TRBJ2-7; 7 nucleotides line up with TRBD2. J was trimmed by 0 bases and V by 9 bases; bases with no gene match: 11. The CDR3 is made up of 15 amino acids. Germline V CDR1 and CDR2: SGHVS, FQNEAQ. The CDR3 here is CASGLRAGRSYEQYF. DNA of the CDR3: TGTGCCAGTGGGCTTCGAGCGGGACGCTCCTACGAGCAGTACTTC. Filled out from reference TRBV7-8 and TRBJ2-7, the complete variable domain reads GAGVSQSPRYKVAKRGQDVALRCDPISGHVSLFWYQQALGQGPEFLTYFQNEAQLDKSGLPSDRFFAERPEGSVSTLKIQRTQQEDSAVYLCASGLRAGRSYEQYFGPGTRLTVT.

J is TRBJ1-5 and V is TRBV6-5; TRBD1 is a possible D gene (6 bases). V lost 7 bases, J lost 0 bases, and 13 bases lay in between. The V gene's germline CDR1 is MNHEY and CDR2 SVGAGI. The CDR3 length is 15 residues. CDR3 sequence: CASTRTDYSNQPQHF. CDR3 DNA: TGTGCCAGCACCCGGACAGATTATAGCAATCAGCCCCAGCATTTT.

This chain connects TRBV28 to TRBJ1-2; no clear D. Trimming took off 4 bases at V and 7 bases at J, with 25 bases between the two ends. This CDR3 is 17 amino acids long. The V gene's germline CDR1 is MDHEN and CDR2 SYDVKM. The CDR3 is CASSWNTESEGTAGYTF. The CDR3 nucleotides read TGTGCCAGCAGTTGGAACACCGAGTCCGAGGGCACTGCTGGCTACACCTTC.

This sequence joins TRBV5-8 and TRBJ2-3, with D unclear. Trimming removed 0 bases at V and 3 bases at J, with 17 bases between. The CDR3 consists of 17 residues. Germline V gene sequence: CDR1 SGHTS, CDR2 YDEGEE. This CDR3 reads CASSLVVNSHMTDTQYF. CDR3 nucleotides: TGTGCCAGCAGCTTGGTTGTTAACAGCCATATGACAGATACGCAGTATTTT.

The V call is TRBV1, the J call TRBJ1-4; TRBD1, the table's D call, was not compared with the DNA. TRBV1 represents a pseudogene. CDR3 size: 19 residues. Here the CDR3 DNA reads TGCACCAGCAGCCAAGCACAACCCTCCACGGGACAGGATGGGGAAAAACTGTTTTTT. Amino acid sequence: CTSSQAQPSTGQDGEKLFF.

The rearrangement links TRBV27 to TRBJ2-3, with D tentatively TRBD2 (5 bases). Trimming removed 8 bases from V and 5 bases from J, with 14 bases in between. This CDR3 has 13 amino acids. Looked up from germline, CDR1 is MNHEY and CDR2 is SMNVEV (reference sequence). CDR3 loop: CASSGTAEDTQYF. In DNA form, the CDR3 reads TGTGCCAGCTCGGGAACAGCTGAAGATACGCAGTATTTT.

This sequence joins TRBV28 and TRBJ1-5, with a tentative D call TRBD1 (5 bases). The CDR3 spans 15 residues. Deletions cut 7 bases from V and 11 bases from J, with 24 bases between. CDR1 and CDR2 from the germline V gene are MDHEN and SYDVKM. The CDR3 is CASTTPGLPFLTQHF. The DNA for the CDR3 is TGTGCCAGCACCACCCCGGGACTCCCATTCTTGACCCAGCATTTT.

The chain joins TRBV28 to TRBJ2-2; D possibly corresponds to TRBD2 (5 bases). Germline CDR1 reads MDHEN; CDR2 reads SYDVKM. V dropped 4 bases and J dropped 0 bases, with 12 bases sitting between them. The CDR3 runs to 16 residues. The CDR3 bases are TGTGCCAGCAGTTCTCCAGCGGCTCCGAACACCGGGGAGCTGTTTTTT. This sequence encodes CASSSPAAPNTGELFF.

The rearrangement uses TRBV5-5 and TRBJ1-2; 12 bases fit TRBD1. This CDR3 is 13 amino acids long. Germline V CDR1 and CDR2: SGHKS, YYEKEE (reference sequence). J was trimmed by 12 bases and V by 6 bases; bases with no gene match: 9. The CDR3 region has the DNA TGTGCCAGCAAAAGTCCGGGACAGGGGGCTGACACCTTC. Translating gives CASKSPGQGADTF.

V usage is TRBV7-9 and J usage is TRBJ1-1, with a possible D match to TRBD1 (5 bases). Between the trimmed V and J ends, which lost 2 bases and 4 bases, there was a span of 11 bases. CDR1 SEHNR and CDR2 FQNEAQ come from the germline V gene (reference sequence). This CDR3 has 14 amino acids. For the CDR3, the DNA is TGTGCCAGCAGCTTACAGGGAGGCGGCACTGAAGCTTTCTTT. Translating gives CASSLQGGGTEAFF.

CDR3 in amino acids: CASSLLLDRETGYTF. CDR3 nucleotide sequence: TGTGCCAGCAGCTTACTCTTGGACAGGGAAACTGGCTACACCTTC. The chain couples TRBV7-9 to TRBJ1-2; 8 nucleotides align to TRBD1. The CDR3 runs 15 residues. The germline CDR1 and CDR2 sequences are SEHNR and FQNEAQ (reference sequence). Trimming at V came to 2 bases and at J to 7 bases, leaving 9 bases not matched to a gene.

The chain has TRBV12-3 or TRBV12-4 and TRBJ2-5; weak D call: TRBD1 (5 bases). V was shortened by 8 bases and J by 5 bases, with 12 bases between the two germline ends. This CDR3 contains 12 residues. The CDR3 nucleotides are TGTGCCAGCGCCCAAGCAGGGGAGACCCAGTACTTC. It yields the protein CASAQAGETQYF.

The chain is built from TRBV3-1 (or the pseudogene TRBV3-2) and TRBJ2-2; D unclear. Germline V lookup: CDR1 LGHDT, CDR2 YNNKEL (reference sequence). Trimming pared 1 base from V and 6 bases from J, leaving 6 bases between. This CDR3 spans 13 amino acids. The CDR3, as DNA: TGTGCCAGCAGCCAAGCGTCCGCCGGGGAGCTGTTTTTT. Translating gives CASSQASAGELFF.

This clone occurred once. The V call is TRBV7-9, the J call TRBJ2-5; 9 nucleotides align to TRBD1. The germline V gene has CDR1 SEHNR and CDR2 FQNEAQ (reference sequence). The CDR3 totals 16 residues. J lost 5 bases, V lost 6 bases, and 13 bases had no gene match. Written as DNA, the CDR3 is TGTGCCAGCAGTCAAATTGGACAGGGGAAAGCGGAGACCCAGTACTTC. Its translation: CASSQIGQGKAETQYF.

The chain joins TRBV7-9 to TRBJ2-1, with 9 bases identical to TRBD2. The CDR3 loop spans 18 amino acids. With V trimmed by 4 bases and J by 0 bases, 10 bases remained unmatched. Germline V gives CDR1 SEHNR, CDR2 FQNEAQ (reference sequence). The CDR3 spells CASSSEFGTSSSYNEQFF. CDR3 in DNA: TGTGCCAGCAGCTCGGAATTCGGGACTAGCTCCTCCTACAATGAGCAGTTCTTC. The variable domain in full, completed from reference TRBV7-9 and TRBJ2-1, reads DTGVSQNPRHKITKRGQNVTFRCDPISEHNRLYWYRQTLGQGPEFLTYFQNEAQLEKSRLLSDRFSAERPKGSFSTLEIQRTEQGDSAMYLCASSSEFGTSSSYNEQFFGPGTRLTVL.

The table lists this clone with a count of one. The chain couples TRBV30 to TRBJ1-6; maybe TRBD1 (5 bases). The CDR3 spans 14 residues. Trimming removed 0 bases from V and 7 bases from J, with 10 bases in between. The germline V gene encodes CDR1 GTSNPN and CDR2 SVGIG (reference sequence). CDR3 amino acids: CAWSVQGANSPLHF. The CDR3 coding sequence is TGTGCCTGGAGTGTACAAGGGGCAAATTCACCCCTCCACTTT.

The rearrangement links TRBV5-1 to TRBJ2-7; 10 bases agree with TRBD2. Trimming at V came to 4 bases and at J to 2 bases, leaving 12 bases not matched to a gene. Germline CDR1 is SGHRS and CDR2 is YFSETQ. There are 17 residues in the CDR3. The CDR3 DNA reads TGCGCCAGCAGCCCAGGAGACACCGGGACTAGCGCCTACGAGCAGTACTTC. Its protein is CASSPGDTGTSAYEQYF.

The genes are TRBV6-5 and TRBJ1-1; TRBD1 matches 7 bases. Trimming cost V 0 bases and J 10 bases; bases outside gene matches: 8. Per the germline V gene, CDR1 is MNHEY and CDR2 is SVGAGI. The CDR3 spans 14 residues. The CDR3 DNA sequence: TGTGCCAGCAGTTACTCGACAGGGCCGACGGGAGCTTTCTTT. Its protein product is CASSYSTGPTGAFF.

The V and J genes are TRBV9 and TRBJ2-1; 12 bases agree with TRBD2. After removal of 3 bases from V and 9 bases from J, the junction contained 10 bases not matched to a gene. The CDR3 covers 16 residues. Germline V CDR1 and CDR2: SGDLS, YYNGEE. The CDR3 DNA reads TGTGCCAGCAGCGCTGTAACTAGCGGGGGGCCGGTTGAGCAGTTCTTC. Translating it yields CASSAVTSGGPVEQFF. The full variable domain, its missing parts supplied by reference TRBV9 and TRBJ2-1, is DSGVTQTPKHLITATGQRVTLRCSPRSGDLSVYWYQQSLDQGLQFLIQYYNGEERAKGNILERFSAQQFPDLHSELNLSSLELGDSALYFCASSAVTSGGPVEQFFGPGTRLTVL.

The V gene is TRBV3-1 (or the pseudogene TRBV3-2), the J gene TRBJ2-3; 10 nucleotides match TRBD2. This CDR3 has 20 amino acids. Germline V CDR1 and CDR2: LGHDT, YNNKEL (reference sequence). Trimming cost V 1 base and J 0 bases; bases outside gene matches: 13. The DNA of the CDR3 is TGTGCCAGCAGCCAAGTAACCACCCCACTACTAGCGGGAAGCACAGATACGCAGTATTTT. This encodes CASSQVTTPLLAGSTDTQYF.

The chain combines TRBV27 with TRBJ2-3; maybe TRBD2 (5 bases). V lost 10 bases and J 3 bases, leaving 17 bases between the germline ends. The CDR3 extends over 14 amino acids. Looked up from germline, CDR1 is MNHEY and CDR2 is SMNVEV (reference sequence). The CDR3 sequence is CATKTRGYTDTQYF. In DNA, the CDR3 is TGTGCCACCAAAACCCGGGGTTATACAGATACGCAGTATTTT.

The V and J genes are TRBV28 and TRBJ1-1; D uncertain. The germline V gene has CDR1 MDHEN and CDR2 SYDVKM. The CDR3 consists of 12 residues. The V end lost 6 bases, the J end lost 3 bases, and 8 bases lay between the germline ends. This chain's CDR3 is CASSSQYTEAFF. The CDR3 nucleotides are TGTGCCAGCAGCTCACAATACACTGAAGCTTTCTTT.

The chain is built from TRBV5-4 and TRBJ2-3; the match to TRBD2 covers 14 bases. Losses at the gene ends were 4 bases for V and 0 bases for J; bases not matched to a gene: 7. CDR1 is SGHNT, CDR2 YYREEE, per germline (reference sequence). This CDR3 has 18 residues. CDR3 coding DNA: TGTGCCAGCAGCCCGACTAGCGGGGGGGCCGGAAGCACAGATACGCAGTATTTT. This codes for CASSPTSGGAGSTDTQYF.